The next 6 T cell receptor beta chains were all read from a single sample in a study of blood T cell repertoires in COVID-19. This table comes from immunoSEQ multiplex PCR, and its TCRdb copy is limited to in-frame clones, with some not included. This sample carries over 150,000 clones, approximately 86% of them seen once, and the ten largest clones take 2% to 2.5%. Sequencing was done on a sample of PBMCs or T cells enriched from blood (not recorded which). The receptor source for this set is a woman between 25 and 40 years old who had recovered from COVID-19.

This clone was seen only a few times. The chain carries TRBV24-1 and TRBJ2-1, with 10 positions matching TRBD2. The length of the CDR3 is 17 residues. Germline V lookup: CDR1 KGHDR, CDR2 SFDVKD. Trimming at V came to 1 base and at J to 8 bases, leaving 10 bases not matched to a gene. CDR3 nucleotides: TGTGCCACCAGTGATTTAGCGGGAGGGCCAAGTTACGATGAGCAGTTCTTC. Translated: CATSDLAGGPSYDEQFF.

This clone was observed a handful of times. V and J are TRBV5-1 and TRBJ1-6; 10 nucleotides line up with TRBD1. This CDR3 comprises 16 residues. The V and J ends lost 2 bases and 5 bases, in that order; junction bases with no gene match: 4. The germline CDR1 and CDR2 sequences are SGHRS and YFSETQ. The CDR3 nucleotides are TGCGCCAGCAGCTTCGGACAGGGGGGAGATAATTCACCCCTCCACTTT. Protein sequence: CASSFGQGGDNSPLHF.

As for this clone: Distinct nucleotide sequences in the sample also encode this CDR3. The rearrangement uses TRBV6-4 and TRBJ2-3; 11 bases map to TRBD2. The CDR3 is 16 amino acids. Unmatched junction bases numbered 0, after V lost 0 bases and J lost 1 base. Germline CDR1 reads MRHNA; CDR2 reads SNTAGT. CDR3 DNA: TGTGCCAGCAGTGACTCTAGCGGGGGGGGCACAGATACGCAGTATTTT. Translated: CASSDSSGGGTDTQYF.

The chain employs TRBV20-1 and TRBJ2-7, with 7 bases fitting TRBD1. Trimming cost V 5 bases and J 5 bases; bases outside gene matches: 3. Germline V lookup: CDR1 DFQATT, CDR2 SNEGSKA (reference sequence). The CDR3 covers 11 residues. The CDR3 reads CSADDRDEQYF. The CDR3 region has the DNA TGCAGTGCTGACGACAGGGACGAGCAGTACTTC.

This chain links TRBV6-2 or TRBV6-3 with TRBJ2-5, with D possibly TRBD2 on 7 matching bases. This CDR3 region has 15 residues. CDR1 and CDR2 (germline): MNHEY, SVGEGT. Trimming shortened V by 2 bases and J by 4 bases, and 14 bases separated the two germline ends. Here the CDR3 DNA reads TGTGCCAGCAGTTACACCACAGGGAGGGGAGAGACCCAGTACTTC. This translates into CASSYTTGRGETQYF.

V gene TRBV28 combines with J gene TRBJ1-1; 7 nucleotides match TRBD1. CDR1 and CDR2 from the germline V gene are MDHEN and SYDVKM. This CDR3 is 15 amino acids long. V shed 6 bases and J 0 bases; nucleotides not matched to a gene: 7. The chain's CDR3 is CASRSTGRVNTEAFF. The CDR3 DNA is TGTGCCAGCAGATCGACAGGGAGAGTGAACACTGAAGCTTTCTTT.